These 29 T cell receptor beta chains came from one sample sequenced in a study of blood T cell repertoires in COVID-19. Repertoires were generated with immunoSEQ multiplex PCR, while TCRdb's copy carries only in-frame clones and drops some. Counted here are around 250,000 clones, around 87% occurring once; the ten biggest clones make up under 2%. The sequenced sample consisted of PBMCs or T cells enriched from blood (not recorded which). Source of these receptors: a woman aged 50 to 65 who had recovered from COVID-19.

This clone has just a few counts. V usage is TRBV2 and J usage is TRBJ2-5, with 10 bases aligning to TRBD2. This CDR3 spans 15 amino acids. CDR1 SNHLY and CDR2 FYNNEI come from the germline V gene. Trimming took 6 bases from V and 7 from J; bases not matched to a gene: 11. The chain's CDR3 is CASRPTSGTVGTQYF. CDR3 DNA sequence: TGTGCCAGCAGACCAACTAGCGGGACGGTTGGGACCCAGTACTTC.

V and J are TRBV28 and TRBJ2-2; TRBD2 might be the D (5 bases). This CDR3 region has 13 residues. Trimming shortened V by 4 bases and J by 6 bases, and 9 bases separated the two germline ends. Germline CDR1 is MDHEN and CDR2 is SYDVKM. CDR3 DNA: TGTGCCAGCAGTTCGGTAGCGCCCGGGGAGCTGTTTTTT. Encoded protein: CASSSVAPGELFF.

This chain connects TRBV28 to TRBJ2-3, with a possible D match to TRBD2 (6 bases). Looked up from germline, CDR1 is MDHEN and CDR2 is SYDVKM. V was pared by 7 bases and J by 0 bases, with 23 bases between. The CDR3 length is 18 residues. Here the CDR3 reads CASKIRGLRGASTDTQYF. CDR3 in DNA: TGTGCCAGCAAAATACGGGGGTTGCGGGGCGCCAGCACAGATACGCAGTATTTT.

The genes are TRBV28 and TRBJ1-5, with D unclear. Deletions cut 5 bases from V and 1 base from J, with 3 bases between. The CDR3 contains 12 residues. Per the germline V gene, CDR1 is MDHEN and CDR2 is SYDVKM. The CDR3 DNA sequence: TGTGCCAGCAGTATAAGCAATCAGCCCCAGCATTTT. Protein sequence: CASSISNQPQHF.

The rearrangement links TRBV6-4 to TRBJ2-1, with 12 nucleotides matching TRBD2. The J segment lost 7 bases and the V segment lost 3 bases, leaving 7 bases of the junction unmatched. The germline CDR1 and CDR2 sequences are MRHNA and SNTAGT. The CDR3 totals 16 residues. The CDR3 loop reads CASSDASGRAVNEQFF. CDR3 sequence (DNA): TGTGCCAGCAGTGATGCTAGCGGGAGGGCCGTAAATGAGCAGTTCTTC.

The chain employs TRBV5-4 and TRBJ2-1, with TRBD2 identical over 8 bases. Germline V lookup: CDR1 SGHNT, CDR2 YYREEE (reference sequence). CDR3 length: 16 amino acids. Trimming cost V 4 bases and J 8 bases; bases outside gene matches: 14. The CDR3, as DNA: TGTGCCAGCAGCCGTCGGGGGGGCGGGAGATATGATGAGCAGTTCTTC. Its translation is CASSRRGGGRYDEQFF.

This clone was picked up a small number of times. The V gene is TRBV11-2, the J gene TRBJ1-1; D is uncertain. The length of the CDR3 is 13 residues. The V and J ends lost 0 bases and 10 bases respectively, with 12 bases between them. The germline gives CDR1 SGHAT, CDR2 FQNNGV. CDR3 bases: TGTGCCAGCAGCTTAGATGCTGCCCTAGGAGCTTTCTTT. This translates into CASSLDAALGAFF.

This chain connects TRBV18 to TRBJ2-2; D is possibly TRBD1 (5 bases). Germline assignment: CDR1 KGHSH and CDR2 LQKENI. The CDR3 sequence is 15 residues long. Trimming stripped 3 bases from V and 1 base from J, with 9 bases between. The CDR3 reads CASSPRQLNTGELFF. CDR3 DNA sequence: TGTGCCAGCTCACCCCGACAGCTGAACACCGGGGAGCTGTTTTTT.

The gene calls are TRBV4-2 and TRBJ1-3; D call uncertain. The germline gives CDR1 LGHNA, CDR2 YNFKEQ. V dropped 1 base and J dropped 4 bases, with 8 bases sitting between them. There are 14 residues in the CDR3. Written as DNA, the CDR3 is TGTGCCAGCAGCCAAGGGGGAGAAGGAAACACCATATATTTT. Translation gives CASSQGGEGNTIYF.

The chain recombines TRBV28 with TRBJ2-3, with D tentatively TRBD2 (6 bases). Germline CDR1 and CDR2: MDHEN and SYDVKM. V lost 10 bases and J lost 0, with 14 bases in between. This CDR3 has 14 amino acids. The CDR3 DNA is TGTGCCACCAAACTAGCTTCTAGCACAGATACGCAGTATTTT. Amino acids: CATKLASSTDTQYF.

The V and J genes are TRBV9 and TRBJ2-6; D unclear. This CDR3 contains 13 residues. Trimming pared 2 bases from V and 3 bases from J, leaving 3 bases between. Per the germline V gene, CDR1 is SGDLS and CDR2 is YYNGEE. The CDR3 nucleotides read TGTGCCAGCAGCGTTCTTGGGGCCAACGTCCTGACTTTC. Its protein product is CASSVLGANVLTF.

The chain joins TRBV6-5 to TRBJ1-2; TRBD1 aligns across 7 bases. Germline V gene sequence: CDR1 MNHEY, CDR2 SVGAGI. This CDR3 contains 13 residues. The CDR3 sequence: CAEGRRQGEGYTF. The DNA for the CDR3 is TGTGCGGAGGGGAGACGGCAGGGGGAGGGCTACACCTTC.

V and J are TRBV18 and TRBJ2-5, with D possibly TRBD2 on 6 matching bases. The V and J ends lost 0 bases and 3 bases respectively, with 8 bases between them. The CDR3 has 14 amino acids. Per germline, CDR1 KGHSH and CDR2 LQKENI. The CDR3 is CASSPPGGKETQYF. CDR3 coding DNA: TGTGCCAGCTCACCACCGGGGGGAAAAGAGACCCAGTACTTC.

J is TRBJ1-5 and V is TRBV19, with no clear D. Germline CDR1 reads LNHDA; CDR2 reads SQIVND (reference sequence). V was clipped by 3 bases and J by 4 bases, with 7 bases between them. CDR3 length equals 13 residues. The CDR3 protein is CASSMFLNQPQHF. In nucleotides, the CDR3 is TGTGCCAGTAGTATGTTTTTAAATCAGCCCCAGCATTTT.

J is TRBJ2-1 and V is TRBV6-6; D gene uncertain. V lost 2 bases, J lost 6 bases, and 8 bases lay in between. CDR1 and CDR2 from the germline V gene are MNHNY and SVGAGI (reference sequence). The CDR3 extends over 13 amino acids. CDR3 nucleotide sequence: TGTGCCAGCAGTTACCTAGTGGGCAATGAGCAGTTCTTC. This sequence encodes CASSYLVGNEQFF.

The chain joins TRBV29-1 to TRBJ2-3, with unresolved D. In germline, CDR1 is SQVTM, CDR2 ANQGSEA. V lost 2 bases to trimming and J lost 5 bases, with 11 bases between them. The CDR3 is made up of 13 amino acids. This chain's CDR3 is CSVEIPFLDTQYF. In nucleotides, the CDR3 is TGCAGCGTTGAAATTCCCTTTCTAGATACGCAGTATTTT.

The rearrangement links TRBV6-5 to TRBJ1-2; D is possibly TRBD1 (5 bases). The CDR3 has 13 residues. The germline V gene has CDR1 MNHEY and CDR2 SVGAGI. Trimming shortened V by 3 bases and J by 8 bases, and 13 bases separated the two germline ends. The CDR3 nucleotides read TGTGCCAGCAGTTATAGTCGGCAGGGCGGCTACACCTTC. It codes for CASSYSRQGGYTF.

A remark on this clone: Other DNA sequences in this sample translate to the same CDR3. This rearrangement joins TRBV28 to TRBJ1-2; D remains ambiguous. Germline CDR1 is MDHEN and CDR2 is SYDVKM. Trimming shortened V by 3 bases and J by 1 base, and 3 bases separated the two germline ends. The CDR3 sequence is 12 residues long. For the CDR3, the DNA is TGTGCCAGCAGTTTCCTTAACTATGGCTACACCTTC. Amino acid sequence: CASSFLNYGYTF.

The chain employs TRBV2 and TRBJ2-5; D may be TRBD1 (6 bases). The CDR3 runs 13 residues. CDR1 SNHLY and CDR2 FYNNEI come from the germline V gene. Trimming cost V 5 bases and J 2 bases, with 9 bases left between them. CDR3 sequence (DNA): TGTGCCAGCAGTCGGGACATTCAAGAGACCCAGTACTTC. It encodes CASSRDIQETQYF.

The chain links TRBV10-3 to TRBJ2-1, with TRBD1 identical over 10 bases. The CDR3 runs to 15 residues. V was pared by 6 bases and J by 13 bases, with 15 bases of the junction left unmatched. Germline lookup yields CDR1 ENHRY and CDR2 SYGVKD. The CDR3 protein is CAIRNRDRGDLFQFF. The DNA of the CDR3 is TGTGCCATCAGGAATCGGGACAGGGGTGACTTATTCCAGTTCTTC.

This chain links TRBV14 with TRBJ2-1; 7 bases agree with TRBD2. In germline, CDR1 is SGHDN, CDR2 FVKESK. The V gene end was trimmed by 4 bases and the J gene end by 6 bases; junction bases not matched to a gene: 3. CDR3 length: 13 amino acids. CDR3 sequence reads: CASSLTSVNEQFF. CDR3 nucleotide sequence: TGTGCCAGCAGCCTCACTAGCGTCAATGAGCAGTTCTTC. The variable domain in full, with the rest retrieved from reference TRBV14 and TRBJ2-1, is EAGVTQFPSHSVIEKGQTVTLRCDPISGHDNLYWYRRVMGKEIKFLLHFVKESKQDESGMPNNRFLAERTGGTYSTLKVQPAELEDSGVYFCASSLTSVNEQFFGPGTRLTVL.

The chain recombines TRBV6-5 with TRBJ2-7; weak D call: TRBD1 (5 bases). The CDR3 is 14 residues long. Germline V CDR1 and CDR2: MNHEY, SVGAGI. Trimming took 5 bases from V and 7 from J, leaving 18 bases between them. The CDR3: CASSRDSPYLEQYF. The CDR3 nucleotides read TGTGCCAGCAGTCGCGACAGTCCCTACTTGGAGCAGTACTTC.

CDR3 sequence (DNA): TGTGCCAGCAGCTTAAACCGAATGGACAGGGGCCCTAACTATGGCTACACCTTC. This sequence encodes CASSLNRMDRGPNYGYTF. The chain uses TRBV11-2 and TRBJ1-2; 9 bases fit TRBD1. J was trimmed by 0 bases and V by 2 bases; bases with no gene match: 10. Per germline, CDR1 SGHAT and CDR2 FQNNGV. CDR3 length: 18 amino acids.

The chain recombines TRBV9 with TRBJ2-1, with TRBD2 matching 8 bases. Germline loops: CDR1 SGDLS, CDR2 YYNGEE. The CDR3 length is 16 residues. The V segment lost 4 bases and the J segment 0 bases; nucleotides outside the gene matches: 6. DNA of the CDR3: TGTGCCAGCAGCCCCCGGACTAGCCGCTCCTACAATGAGCAGTTCTTC. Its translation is CASSPRTSRSYNEQFF.

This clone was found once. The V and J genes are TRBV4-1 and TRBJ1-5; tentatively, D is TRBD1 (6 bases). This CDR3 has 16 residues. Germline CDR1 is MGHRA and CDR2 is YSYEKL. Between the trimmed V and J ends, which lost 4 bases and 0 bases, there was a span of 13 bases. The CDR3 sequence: CASSPRQVNSNQPQHF. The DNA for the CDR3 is TGCGCCAGCAGCCCGAGACAGGTTAATAGCAATCAGCCCCAGCATTTT.

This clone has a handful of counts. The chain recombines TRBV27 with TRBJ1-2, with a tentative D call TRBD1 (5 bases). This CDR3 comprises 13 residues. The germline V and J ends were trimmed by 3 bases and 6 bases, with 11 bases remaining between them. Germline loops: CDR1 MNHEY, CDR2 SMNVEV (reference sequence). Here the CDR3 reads CASSFRAGHGYTF. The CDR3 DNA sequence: TGTGCCAGCAGTTTTCGGGCAGGGCATGGCTACACCTTC.

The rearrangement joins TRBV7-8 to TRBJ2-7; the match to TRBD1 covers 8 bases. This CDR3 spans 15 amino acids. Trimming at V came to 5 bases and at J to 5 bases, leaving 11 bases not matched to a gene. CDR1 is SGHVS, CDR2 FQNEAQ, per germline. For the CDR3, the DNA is TGTGCCAGCAGCAAACGGGACAGGAATTCCCACGAGCAGTACTTC. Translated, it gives CASSKRDRNSHEQYF.

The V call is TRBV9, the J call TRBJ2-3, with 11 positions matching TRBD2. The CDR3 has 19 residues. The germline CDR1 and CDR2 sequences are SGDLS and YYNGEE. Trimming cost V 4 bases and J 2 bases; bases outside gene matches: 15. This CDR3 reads CASSTKGLAGGEDTDTQYF. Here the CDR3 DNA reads TGTGCCAGCAGCACTAAGGGGTTAGCGGGAGGGGAAGACACAGATACGCAGTATTTT.

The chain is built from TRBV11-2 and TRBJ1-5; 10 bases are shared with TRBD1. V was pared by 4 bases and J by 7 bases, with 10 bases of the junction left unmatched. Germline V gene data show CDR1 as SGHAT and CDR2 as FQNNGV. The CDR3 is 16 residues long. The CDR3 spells CASSSGSGQGGQPQHF. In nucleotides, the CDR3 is TGTGCCAGCAGCTCCGGTTCCGGACAGGGGGGGCAGCCCCAGCATTTT.